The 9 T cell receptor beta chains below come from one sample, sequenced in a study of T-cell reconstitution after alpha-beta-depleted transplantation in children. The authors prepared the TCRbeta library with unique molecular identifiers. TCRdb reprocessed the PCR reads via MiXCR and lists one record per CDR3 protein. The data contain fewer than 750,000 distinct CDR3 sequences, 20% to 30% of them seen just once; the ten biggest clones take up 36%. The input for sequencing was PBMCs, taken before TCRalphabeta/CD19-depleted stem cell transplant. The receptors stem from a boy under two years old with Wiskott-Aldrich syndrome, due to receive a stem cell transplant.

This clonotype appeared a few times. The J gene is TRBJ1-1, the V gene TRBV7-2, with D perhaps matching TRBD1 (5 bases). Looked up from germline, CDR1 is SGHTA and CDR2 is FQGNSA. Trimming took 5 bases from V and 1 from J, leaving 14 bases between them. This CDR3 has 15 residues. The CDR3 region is CASSVDTKGNTEAFF. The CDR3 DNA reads TGTGCCAGCAGCGTGGACACCAAAGGGAACACTGAAGCTTTCTTT.

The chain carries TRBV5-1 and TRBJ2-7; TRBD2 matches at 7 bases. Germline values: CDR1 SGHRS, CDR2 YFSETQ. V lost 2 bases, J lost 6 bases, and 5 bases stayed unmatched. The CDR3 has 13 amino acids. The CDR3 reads CASSFMASGEQYF. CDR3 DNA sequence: TGCGCCAGCAGCTTTATGGCTAGCGGCGAGCAGTACTTC.

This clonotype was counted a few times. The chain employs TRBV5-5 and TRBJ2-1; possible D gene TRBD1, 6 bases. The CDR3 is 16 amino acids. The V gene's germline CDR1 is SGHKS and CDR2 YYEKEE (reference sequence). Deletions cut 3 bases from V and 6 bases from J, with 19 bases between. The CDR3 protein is CASSSMTGRSGNEQFF. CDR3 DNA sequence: TGTGCCAGCAGCTCCATGACAGGACGGAGTGGCAATGAGCAGTTCTTC. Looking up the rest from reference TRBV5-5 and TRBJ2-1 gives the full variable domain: DAGVTQSPTHLIKTRGQQVTLRCSPISGHKSVSWYQQVLGQGPQFIFQYYEKEERGRGNFPDRFSARQFPNYSSELNVNALLLGDSALYLCASSSMTGRSGNEQFFGPGTRLTVL.

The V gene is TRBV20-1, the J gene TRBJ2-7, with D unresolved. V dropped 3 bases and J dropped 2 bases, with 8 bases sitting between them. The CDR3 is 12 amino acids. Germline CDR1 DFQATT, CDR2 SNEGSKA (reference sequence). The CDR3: CSASPVPYEQYF. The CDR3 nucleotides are TGCAGTGCTAGCCCCGTCCCCTACGAGCAGTACTTC.

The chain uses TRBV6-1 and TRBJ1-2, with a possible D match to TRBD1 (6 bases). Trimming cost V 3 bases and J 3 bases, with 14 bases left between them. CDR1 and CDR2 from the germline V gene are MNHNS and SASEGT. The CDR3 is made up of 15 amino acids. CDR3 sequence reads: CASSDYRAKDYGYTF. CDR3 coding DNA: TGTGCCAGCAGTGATTACAGGGCTAAGGACTATGGCTACACCTTC.

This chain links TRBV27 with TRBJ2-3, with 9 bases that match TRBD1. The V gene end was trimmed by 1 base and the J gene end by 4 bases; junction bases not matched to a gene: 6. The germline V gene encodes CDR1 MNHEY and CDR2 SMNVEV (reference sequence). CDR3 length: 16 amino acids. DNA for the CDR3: TGTGCCAGCAGTTTATTCGGGACAGGGTTTTCAGATACGCAGTATTTT. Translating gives CASSLFGTGFSDTQYF.

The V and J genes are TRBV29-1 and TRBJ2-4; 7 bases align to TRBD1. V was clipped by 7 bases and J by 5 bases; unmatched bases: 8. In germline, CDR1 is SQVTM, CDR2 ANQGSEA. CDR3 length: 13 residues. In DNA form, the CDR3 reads TGCAGCGATGCCACAGGGGCCGAAAACATTCAGTACTTC. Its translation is CSDATGAENIQYF.

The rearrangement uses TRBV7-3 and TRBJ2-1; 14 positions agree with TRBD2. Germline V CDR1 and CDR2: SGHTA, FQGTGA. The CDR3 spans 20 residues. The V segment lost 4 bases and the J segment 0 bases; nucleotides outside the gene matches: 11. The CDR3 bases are TGTGCCAGCAGCTCCTGGACTAGCGGGAGGCCAAGGAGCTCCTACAATGAGCAGTTCTTC. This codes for CASSSWTSGRPRSSYNEQFF. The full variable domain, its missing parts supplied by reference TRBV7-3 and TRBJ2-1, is GAGVSQTPSNKVTEKGKYVELRCDPISGHTALYWYRQSLGQGPEFLIYFQGTGAADDSGLPNDRFFAVRPEGSVSTLKIQRTERGDSAVYLCASSSWTSGRPRSSYNEQFFGPGTRLTVL.

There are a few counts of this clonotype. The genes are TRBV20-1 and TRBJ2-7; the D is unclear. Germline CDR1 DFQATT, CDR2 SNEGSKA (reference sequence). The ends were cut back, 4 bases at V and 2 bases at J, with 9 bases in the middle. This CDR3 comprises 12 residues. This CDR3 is CSATAEPYEQYF. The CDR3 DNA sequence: TGCAGTGCTACGGCAGAACCCTACGAGCAGTACTTC.